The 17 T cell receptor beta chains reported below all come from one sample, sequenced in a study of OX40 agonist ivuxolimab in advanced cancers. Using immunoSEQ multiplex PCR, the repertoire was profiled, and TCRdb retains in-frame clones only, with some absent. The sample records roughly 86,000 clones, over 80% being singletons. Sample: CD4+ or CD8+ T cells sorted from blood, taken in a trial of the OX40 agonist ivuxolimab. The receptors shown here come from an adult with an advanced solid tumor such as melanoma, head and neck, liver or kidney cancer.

The CDR3 sequence is CASSLQGREAGELFF. The CDR3 DNA reads TGTGCCAGCAGCTTACAGGGGAGAGAAGCCGGGGAGCTGTTTTTT. The rearrangement joins TRBV5-4 to TRBJ2-2; 7 positions match TRBD1. The V gene end was trimmed by 2 bases and the J gene end by 6 bases; junction bases not matched to a gene: 7. The CDR3 consists of 15 residues. Germline lookup yields CDR1 SGHNT and CDR2 YYREEE (reference sequence).

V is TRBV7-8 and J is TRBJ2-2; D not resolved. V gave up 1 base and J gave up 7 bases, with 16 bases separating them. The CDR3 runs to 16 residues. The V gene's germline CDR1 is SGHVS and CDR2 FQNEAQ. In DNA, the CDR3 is TGTGCCAGCAGCTTAGGTCGAAGCCCCTCTGGCGGGGAGCTGTTTTTT. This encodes CASSLGRSPSGGELFF.

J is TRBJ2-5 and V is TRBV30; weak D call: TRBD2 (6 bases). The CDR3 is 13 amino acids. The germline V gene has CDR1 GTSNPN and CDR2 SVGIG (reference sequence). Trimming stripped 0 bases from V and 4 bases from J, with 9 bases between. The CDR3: CAWSVKAGETQYF. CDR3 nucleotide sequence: TGTGCCTGGAGTGTAAAAGCGGGAGAGACCCAGTACTTC. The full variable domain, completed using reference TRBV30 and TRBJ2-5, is SQTIHQWPATLVQPVGSPLSLECTVEGTSNPNLYWYRQAAGRGLQLLFYSVGIGQISSEVPQNLSASRPQDRQFILSSKKLLLSDSGFYLCAWSVKAGETQYFGPGTRLLVL.

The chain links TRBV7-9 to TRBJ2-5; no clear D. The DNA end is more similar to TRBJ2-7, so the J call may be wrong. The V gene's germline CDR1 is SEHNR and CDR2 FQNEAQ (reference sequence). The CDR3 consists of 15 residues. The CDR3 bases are TGTGCCAGCAGCTCTAGTGGGGAACCCACCTACGAGCAGTACTTC. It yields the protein CASSSSGEPTYEQYF.

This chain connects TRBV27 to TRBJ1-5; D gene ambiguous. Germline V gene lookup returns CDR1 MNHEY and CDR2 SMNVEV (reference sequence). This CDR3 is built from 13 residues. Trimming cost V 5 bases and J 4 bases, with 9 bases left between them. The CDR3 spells CASSHGINQPQHF. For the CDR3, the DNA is TGTGCCAGCAGTCACGGGATAAATCAGCCCCAGCATTTT.

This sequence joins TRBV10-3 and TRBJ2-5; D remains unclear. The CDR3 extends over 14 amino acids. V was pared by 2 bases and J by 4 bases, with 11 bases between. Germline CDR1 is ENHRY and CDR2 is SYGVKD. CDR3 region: CAISEGPGAETQYF. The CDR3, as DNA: TGTGCCATCAGTGAGGGACCGGGCGCAGAGACCCAGTACTTC.

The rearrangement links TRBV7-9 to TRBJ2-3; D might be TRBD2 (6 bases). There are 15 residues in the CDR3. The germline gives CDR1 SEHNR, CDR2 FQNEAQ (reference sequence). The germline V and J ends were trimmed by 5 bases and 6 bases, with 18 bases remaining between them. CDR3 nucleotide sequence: TGTGCCAGCAGCCCCTACAAAAGGGCGGGGGATACGCAGTATTTT. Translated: CASSPYKRAGDTQYF.

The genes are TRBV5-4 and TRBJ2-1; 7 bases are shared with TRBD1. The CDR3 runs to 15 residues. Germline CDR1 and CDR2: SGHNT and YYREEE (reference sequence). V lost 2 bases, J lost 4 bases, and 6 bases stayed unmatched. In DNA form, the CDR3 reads TGTGCCAGCAGCTTACCAGGGGGACCTTACAATGAGCAGTTCTTC. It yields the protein CASSLPGGPYNEQFF.

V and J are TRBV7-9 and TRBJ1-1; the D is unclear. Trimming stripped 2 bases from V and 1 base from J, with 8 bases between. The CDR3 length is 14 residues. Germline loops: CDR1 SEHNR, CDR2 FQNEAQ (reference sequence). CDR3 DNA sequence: TGTGCCAGCAGCTTATTGCGGCAGAACACTGAAGCTTTCTTT. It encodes CASSLLRQNTEAFF.

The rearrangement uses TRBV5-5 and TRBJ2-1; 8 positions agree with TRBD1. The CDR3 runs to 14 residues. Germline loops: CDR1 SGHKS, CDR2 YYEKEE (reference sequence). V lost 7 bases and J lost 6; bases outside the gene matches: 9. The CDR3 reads CASPRQGAPNEQFF. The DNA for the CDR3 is TGTGCCAGCCCCCGGCAGGGGGCCCCCAATGAGCAGTTCTTC.

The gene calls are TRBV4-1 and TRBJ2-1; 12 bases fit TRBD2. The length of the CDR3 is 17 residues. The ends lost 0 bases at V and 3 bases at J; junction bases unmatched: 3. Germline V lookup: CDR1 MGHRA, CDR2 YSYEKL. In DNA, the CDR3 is TGCGCCAGCAGCCAAGAACGGGGACTAGCGGGCTACAATGAGCAGTTCTTC. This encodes CASSQERGLAGYNEQFF.

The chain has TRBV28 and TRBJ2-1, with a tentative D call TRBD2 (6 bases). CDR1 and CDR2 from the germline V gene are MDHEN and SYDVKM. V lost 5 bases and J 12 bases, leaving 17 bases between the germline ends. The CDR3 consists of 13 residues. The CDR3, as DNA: TGTGCCAGCAGTCCCTGGGCGGGGATCTGGCAGTTCTTC. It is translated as CASSPWAGIWQFF.

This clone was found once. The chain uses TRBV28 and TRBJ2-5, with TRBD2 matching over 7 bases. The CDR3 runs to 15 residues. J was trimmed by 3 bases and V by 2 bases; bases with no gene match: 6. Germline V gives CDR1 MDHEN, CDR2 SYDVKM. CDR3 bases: TGTGCCAGCAGTTTACTCGGCGGGAGTAAAGAGACCCAGTACTTC. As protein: CASSLLGGSKETQYF.

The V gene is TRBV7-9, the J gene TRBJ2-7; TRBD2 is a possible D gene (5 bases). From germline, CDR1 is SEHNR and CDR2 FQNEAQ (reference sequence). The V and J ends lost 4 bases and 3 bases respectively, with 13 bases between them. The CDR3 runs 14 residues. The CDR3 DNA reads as TGTGCCAGCAGCTCTAGCCGGATGCTCTACGAGCAGTACTTC. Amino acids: CASSSSRMLYEQYF.

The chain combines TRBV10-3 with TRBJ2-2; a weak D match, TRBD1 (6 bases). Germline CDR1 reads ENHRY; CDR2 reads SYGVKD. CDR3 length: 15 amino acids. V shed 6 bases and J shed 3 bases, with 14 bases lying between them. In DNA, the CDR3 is TGTGCCATCAGGCCCACAGGGAGATACACCGGGGAGCTGTTTTTT. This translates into CAIRPTGRYTGELFF.

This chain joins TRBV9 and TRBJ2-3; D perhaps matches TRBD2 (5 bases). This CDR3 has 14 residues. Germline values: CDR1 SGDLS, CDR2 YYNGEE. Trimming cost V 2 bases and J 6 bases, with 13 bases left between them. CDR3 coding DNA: TGTGCCAGCAGCGTTCGTTTGTCGGGGGATACGCAGTATTTT. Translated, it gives CASSVRLSGDTQYF. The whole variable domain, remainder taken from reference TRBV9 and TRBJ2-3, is DSGVTQTPKHLITATGQRVTLRCSPRSGDLSVYWYQQSLDQGLQFLIQYYNGEERAKGNILERFSAQQFPDLHSELNLSSLELGDSALYFCASSVRLSGDTQYFGPGTRLTVL.

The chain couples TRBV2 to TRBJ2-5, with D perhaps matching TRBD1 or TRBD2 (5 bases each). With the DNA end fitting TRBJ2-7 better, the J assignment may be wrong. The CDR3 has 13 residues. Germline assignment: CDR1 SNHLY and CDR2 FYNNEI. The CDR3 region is CASIEGSSYEQYF. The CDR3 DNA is TGTGCCAGCATAGAGGGGAGCTCCTACGAGCAGTACTTC.